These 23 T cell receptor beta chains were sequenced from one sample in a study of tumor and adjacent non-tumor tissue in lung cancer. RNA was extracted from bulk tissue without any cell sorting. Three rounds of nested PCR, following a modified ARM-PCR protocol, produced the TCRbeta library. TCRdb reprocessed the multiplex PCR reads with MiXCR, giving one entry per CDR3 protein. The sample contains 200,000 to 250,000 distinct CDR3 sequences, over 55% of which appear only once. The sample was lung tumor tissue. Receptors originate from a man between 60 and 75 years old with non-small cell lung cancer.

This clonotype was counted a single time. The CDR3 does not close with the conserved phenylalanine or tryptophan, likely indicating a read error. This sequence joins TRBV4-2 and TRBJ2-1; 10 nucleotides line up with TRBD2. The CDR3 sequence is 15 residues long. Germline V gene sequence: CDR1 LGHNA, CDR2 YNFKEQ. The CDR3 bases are TGTACCAGCAGCCCCTTAAGTAGCGGGGGGAATGAGCAGTTCATC. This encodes CTSSPLSSGGNEQFI.

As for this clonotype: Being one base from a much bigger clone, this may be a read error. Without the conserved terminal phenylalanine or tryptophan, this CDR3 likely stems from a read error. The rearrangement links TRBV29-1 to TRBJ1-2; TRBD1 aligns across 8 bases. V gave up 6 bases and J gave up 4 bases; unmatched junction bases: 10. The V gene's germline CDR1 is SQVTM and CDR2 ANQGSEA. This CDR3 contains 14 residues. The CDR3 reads CSVGRTGQTYGYTL. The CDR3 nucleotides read TGCAGCGTCGGACGGACAGGGCAGACCTATGGCTACACCTTG.

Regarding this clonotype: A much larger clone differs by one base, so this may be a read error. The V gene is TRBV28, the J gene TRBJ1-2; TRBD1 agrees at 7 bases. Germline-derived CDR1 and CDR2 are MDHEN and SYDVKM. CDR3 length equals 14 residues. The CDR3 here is CASSPGQFNYCYTF. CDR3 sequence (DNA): TGTGCCAGCAGCCCGGGACAGTTTAACTATTGCTACACCTTC.

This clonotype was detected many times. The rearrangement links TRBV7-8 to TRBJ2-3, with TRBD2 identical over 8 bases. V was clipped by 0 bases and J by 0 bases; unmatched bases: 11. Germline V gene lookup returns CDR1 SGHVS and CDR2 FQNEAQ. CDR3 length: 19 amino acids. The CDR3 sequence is CASSLATVLAGHSTDTQYF. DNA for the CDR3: TGTGCCAGCAGCTTAGCGACCGTTCTAGCGGGCCATAGCACAGATACGCAGTATTTT.

The CDR3 sequence is CNTRDTGGVNEQFF. The CDR3 coding sequence is TGCAATACTAGAGATACAGGGGGCGTAAATGAGCAGTTCTTC. The chain joins TRBV20-1 to TRBJ2-1; TRBD1 aligns across 9 bases. Germline CDR1 is DFQATT and CDR2 is SNEGSKA (reference sequence). The CDR3 spans 14 residues.

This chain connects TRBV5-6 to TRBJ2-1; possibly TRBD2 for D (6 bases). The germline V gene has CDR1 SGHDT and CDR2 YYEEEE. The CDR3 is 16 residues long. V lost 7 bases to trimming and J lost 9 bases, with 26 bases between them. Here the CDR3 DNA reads TGTGCCAGCTGCCCCCCGACTAGTGGGGGTATAGTTGAGCAGTTCTTC. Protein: CASCPPTSGGIVEQFF. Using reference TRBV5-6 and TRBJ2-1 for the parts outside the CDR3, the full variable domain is DAGVTQSPTHLIKTRGQQVTLRCSPKSGHDTVSWYQQALGQGPQFIFQYYEEEERQRGNFPDRFSGHQFPNYSSELNVNALLLGDSALYLCASCPPTSGGIVEQFFGPGTRLTVL.

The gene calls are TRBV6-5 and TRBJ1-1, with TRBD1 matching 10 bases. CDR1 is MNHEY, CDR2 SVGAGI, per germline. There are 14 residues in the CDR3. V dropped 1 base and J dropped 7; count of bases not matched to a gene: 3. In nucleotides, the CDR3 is TGTGCCAGCAGTTACTACGGGACAGGGGTTGAAGCTTTCTTT. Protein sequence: CASSYYGTGVEAFF.

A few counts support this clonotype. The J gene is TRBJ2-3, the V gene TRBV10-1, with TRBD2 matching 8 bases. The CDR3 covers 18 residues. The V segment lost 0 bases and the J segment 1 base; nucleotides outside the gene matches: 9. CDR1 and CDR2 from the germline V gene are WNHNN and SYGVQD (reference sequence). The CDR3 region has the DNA TGCGCCAGCAGTGAGTCGCGGACTAGCAGGACGGGCACAGATACGCAGTATTTT. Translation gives CASSESRTSRTGTDTQYF.

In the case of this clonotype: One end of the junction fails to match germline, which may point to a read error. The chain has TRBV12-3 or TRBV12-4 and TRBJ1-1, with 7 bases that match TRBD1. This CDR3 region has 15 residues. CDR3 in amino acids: CANSHRQGSNTEAFF. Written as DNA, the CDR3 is TGTGCCAACAGTCACAGACAGGGATCGAACACTGAAGCTTTCTTT.

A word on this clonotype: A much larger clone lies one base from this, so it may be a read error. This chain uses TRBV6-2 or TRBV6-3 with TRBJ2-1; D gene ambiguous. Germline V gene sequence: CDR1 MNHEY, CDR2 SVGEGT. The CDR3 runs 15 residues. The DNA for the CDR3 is TGTGCCAGCAGTTACTCGGGGAAATCCTTCAATGAGCAGTTCTTC. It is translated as CASSYSGKSFNEQFF.

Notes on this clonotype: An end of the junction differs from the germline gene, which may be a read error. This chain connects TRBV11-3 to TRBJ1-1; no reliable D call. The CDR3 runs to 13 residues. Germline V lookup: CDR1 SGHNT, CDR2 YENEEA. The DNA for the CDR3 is TGTGTCAGCAACTTTCAGTGGAACACTGAAGCTTTCTTT. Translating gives CVSNFQWNTEAFF.

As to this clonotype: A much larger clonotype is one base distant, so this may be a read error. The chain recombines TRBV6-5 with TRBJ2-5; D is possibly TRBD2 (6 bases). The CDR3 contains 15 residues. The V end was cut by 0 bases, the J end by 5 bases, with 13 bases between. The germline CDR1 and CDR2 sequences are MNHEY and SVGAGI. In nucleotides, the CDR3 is TGTGCCAGCAGTTACTCTTTAGGGAGGTACGAGACCCAGTACTTC. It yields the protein CASSYSLGRYETQYF.

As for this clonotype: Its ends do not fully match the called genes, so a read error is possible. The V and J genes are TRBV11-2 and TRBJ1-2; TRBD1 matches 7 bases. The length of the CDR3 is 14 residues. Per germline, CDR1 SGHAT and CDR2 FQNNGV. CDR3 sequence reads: CASRRTGGVGRYTF. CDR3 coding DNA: TGTGCCAGCAGACGGACAGGCGGTGTGGGCCGCTACACATTT.

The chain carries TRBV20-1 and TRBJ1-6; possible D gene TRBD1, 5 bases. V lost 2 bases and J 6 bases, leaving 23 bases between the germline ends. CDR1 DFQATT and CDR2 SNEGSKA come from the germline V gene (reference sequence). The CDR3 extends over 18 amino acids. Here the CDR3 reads CSARPRVGAPRINSPLHF. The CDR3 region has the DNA TGCAGTGCTAGACCACGGGTTGGGGCACCTAGAATTAATTCACCCCTCCACTTT.

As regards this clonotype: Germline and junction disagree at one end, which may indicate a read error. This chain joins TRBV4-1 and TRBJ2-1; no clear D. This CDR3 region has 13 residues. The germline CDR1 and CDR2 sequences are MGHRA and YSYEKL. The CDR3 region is CASSQDKVNAQFF. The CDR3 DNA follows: TGCGCCAGCAGCCAAGACAAGGTCAATGCGCAGTTCTTC.

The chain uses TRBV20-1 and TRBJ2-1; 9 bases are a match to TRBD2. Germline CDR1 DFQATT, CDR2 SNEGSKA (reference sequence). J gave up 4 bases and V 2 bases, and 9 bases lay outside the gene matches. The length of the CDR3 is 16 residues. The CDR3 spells CSARTLLAGAYNEQFF. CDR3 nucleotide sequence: TGCAGTGCTAGAACCTTGTTAGCGGGAGCTTACAATGAGCAGTTCTTC.

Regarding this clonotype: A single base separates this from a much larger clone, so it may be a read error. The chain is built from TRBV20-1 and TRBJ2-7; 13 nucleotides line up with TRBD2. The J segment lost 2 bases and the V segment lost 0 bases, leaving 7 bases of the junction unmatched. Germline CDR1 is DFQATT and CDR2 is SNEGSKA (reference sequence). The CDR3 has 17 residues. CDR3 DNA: TGCAGTGCTAGAGATTGGACTAGCGGGGGTATAACCTACGAGCAGTACTTC. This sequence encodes CSARDWTSGGITYEQYF.

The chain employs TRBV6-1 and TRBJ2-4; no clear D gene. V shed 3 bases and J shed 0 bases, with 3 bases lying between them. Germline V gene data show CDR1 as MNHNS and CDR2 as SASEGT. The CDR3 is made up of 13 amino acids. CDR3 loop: CASSDPAKNIQYF. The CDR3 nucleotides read TGTGCCAGCAGTGACCCAGCCAAAAACATTCAGTACTTC.

CDR3 sequence: CASRGGSNQPQHF. As DNA, the CDR3 is TGTGCCAGCAGGGGGGGGAGCAATCAGCCCCAGCATTTT. The gene calls are TRBV7-9 and TRBJ1-5, with a tentative D call TRBD1 (5 bases). Trimming cost V 6 bases and J 1 base, with 7 bases left between them. CDR3 size: 13 residues. In germline, CDR1 is SEHNR, CDR2 FQNEAQ (reference sequence).

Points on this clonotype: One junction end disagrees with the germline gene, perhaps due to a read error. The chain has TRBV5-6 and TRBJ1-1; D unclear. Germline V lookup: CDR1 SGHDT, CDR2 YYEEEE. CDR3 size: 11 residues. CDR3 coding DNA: TGTGACAGCTGCTGGTACACTGAAGCTTTCTTT. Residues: CDSCWYTEAFF.

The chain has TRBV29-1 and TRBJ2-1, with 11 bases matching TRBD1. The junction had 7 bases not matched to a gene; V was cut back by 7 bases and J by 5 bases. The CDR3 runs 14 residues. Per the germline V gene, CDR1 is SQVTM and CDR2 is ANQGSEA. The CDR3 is CSAWGTGGDNEQFF. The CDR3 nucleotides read TGCAGCGCCTGGGGGACAGGGGGTGACAATGAGCAGTTCTTC.

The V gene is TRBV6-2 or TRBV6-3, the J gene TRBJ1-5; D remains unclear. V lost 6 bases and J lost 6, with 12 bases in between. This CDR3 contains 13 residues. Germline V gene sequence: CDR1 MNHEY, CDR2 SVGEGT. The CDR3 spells CASSPSGSQPQHF. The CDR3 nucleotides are TGTGCCAGCAGCCCTTCGGGGAGTCAGCCCCAGCATTTT.

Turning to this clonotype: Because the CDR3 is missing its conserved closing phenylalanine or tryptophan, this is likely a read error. In DNA, the CDR3 is TGTGCTAGTGGGCCGGGACAGGGGCTGGAAGAGCAGTACTTA. It codes for CASGPGQGLEEQYL. This chain joins TRBV12-5 and TRBJ2-7; 10 bases agree with TRBD1. J was trimmed by 7 bases and V by 6 bases; bases with no gene match: 9. Germline V gives CDR1 LGHNT, CDR2 FRNRAP. The CDR3 runs 14 residues.